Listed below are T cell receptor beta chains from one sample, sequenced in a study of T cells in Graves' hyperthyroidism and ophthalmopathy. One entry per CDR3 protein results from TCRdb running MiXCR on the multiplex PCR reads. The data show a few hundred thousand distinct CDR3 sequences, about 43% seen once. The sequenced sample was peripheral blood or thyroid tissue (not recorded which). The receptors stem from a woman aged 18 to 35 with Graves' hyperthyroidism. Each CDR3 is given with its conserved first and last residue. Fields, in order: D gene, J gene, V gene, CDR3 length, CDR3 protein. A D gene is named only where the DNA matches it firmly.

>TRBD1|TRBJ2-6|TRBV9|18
CASSVGGQGESGANVLTF
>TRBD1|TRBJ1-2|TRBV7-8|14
CASSSSTGSYGYTF
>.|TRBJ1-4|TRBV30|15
CAWSVRRDPYEKLFF
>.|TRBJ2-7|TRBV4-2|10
CASTLHEQYF
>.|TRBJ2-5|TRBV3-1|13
CASSQARHETQYF
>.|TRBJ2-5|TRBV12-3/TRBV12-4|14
CASSFWGHNQPQYF
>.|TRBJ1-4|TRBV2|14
CASSEDGAGEKLFF
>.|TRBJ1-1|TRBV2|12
CASLRGNTEAFF
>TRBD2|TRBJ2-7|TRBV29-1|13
CSVRERETSEQYF
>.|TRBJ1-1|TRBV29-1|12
CSVDQGGTEAFF
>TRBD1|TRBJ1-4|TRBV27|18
CASSSGDSLSATNEKLFF
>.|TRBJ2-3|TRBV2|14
CASSALLRTDTQYF
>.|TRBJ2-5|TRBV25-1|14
CASGEYGEKETPYF
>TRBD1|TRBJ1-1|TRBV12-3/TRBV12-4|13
CASSTLGQSEAFF
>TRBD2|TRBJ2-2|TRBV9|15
CASSGTGGNTGELFF
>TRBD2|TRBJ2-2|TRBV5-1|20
CASSLGLAGVKLRDTGELFF
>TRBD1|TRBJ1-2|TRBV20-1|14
CSASPDRADYGYTF
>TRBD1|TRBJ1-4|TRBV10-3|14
CAISTGQANEKLFF
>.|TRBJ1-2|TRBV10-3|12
CAITESGAGYTF
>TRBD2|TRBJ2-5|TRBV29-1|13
CSSSTSGQETQYF
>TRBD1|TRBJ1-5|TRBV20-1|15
CSARTGGPNNQPQHF
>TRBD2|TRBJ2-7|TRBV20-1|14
CSARHPGTSGEQYF
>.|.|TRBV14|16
CASSQGGGYPYNEQFF
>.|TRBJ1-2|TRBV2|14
CASSSDPLNYGYTF
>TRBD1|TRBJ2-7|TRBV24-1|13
CATQDRESYEQYF
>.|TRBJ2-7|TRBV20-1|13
CSVFSGTPYEQYF
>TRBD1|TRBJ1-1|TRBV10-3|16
CAISDGRQGWNTEAFF
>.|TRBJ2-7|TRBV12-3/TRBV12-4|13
CASSFSSTFEQYF
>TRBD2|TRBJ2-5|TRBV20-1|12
CSGASGTETQYF
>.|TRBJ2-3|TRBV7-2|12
CASGPGHDTQYF
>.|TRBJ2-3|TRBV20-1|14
CSVPRGASTDTQYF
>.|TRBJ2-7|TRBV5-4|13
CASNWESASEQYF
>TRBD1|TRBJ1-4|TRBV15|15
CATRSPGQGGEKLFF
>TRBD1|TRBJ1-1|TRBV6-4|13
CASQDRVSPEAFF
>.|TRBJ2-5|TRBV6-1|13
CASSAGPQETQYF
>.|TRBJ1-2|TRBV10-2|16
CASSATGDVVDYGYTF
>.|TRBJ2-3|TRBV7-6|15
CASRHQQGNTDTQYF
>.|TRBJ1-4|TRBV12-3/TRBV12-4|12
CASSPLGGQLFF
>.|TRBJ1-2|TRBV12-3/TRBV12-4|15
CASSLTSGAYYGYTF
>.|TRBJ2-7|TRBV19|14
CASSYPSGDNEQYF
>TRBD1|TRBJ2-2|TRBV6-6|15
CASSYSDRGVGELFF
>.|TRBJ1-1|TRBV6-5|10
CASSYTEAFF
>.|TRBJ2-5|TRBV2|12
CASSGFEETQYF
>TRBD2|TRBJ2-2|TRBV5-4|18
CASSIGLATLLGTGELFF
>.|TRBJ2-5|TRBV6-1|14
CASTLGGNQETQYF